This T cell receptor (beta chain) appears in the sequencing data of a study of T cell responses to AZD1222 COVID-19 vaccine (dated by TCRdb to the early 2020s). Broadly, across the study: Because spike-specific TCR depth and breadth did not differ between the two schedules, AZD1222 recipients who got a second dose at roughly 4 weeks were pooled with those who got a second dose at roughly 12 weeks. Trial participants were enrolled by age into 18-55, 56-69 and 70-plus year subgroups, with roughly 160, 29 and 62 TCR-sequenced participants respectively. TCR sequencing was performed for 230 to 250 trial participants, of whom about 200 were given two doses of AZD1222 and around 25 were given two doses of MenACWY control vaccine. General conclusions and limits of the study: Only five to seven AZD1222 recipients were SARS-CoV-2 seropositive at baseline, limiting conclusions about previously exposed vaccinees. In the small 56-69-year group, the increase in depth fell short of significance, most likely because of low power. Reportedly, close to half of the unique spike-specific TCRs recognized epitopes lying outside the regions that are mutated in the B.1.351 and B.1.1.7 variants. Vaccine-associated CD4 TCRs spanned the whole spike protein, with dominant responses in regions 160-218 and 743-854. Because no day 14 peak-response samples were available, repertoires were characterized only after the peak T cell response. After two AZD1222 doses, both the breadth and the depth of spike-specific TCRs were significantly higher than at day 0 and than in MenACWY recipients. Most participants were white British and females outnumbered males, and the authors suggested that clonal diversity may have been underestimated.

The time point tag for this specimen amounts to: baseline before first vaccination. The vaccinee samples were drawn from two UK trials, COV001 and COV002, one of which was a single-blind randomized controlled phase 2/3 trial testing AZD1222 (ChAdOx1 nCoV-19) in healthy adults. For TCRbeta chain sequencing, PBMC samples were collected from trial participants at day 0 and at day 28 after the second dose. Remarks on this clone: This receptor's antigen is unknown. No much larger clone is present one base from it, and per-base qualities are unavailable.

V is trimmed back by 1 base and J by 6 bases, and the junction contains 3 bases that no gene match accounts for. For CDR1 and CDR2, the germline V gene lists SGDLS and YYNGEE. The CDR3 runs 13 amino acids, cysteine and phenylalanine included. Just the 39-base CDR3 DNA is kept, in frame starting at base 1. The CDR3 regions of human TCRbeta chains were analyzed by immunosequencing. The paper's processing steps were these. TCRs in the repertoires were matched against a reference library of SARS-CoV-2-specific TCRs that had been generated with the MIRA antigen-specificity platform. Breadth was defined as the fraction of unique TCRs that were SARS-CoV-2-associated. Depth was defined as the fraction of total T cells that were SARS-CoV-2-associated. Each spike-specific TCR was assigned to its reactive spike region and to a CD4 or CD8 class using the MIRA data. Log10-transformed breadth and depth values were compared by one-way ANOVA with Sidak's multiple comparisons tests. As stored in TCRdb, this immuneACCESS dataset retains in-frame rearrangements with V and J assigned. A fraction of the clones does not appear; measured against another copy, unresolved V genes explain less than half of the discrepancy, and the remainder lacks a known reason. The D gene and trimming were derived from the DNA, and the V and J assignments and clone size from that table. The sample profile shows 180,000 or so clones; approximately 94% of them were found once. Approximately 0.64% of the sample goes to the ten largest clones.

This receptor chain uses TRBV9 and TRBJ1-1, with TRBD1 identical over 7 junction bases. The sequencing used peripheral blood, collected on day 0 of AZD1222 vaccination. This TCR derives from an adult in good health. In nucleotide form, the sequence is TGTGCCAGCAGCGTACACAGGGGTTCTGAAGCTTTCTTT. Translated, this is CASSVHRGSEAFF.